This TCR beta chain was recovered during a study of T cell responses to AZD1222 COVID-19 vaccine. General study points: Nearly half of unique spike-specific TCRs reportedly avoided B.1.351 and B.1.1.7 mutated regions.

As to this clone: The antigen is undetermined.

TCRdb keeps only in-frame clones here, not all; method: immunoSEQ multiplex PCR. Found here are roughly 190,000 clones, 85% to 95% of them singletons; the top ten hold around 4.3%. The CDR3 is made up of 13 amino acids. Trimming took off 6 bases at V and 4 bases at J, with 12 bases between the two ends. The V and J genes are TRBV12-3 or TRBV12-4 and TRBJ1-2, with D maybe TRBD1 (6 bases). The sequenced sample was peripheral blood, obtained on day 0 of AZD1222 vaccination. This receptor was identified in an adult in good health. CDR3 residues: CASSRGQLYGYTF. The CDR3 region has the DNA TGTGCCAGCAGCCGCGGACAGCTCTATGGCTACACCTTC.